This note documents a single T cell receptor beta chain sequence. The sample comes from a study of breast tumors, draining lymph nodes, adjacent tissues. TCRdb re-analysed the multiplex PCR reads in MiXCR, keeping a single row per CDR3 protein. The sample shows roughly 23,000 distinct CDR3 sequences, 55% to 80% of them seen only once. V gave up 1 base and J gave up 0 bases, with 6 bases separating them. Per germline, CDR1 SEHNR and CDR2 FQNEAQ (reference sequence). The CDR3 length is 14 residues. Sequenced input: tumor-adjacent breast tissue. This sequence originates from a female donor with breast cancer. Some clones in this sample may be carry-over from other donors' samples. The J gene is TRBJ2-5, the V gene TRBV7-9; D gene uncertain. The CDR3 bases are TGTGCCAGCAGCTTAGTAGGCTACCAAGAGACCCAGTACTTC. Translating gives CASSLVGYQETQYF.